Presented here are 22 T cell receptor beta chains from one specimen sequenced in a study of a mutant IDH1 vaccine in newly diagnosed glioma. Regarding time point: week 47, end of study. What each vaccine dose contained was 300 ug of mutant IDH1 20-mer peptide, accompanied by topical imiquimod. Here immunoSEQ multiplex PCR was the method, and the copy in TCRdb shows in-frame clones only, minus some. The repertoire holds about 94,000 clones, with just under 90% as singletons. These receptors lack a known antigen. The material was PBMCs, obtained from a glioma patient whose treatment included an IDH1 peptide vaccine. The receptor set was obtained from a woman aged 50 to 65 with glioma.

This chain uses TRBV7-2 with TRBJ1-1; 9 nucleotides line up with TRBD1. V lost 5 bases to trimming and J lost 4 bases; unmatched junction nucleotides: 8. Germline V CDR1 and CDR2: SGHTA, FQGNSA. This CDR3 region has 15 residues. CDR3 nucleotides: TGTGCCAGCAGCCCAGGGGGGACAGGGTCCACTGAAGCTTTCTTT. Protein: CASSPGGTGSTEAFF.

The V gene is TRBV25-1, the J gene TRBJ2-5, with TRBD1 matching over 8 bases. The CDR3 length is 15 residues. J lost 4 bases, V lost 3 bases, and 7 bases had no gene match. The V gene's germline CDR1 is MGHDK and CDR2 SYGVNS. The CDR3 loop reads CASSDSGQVVETQYF. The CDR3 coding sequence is TGTGCCAGCAGTGACTCGGGACAGGTGGTAGAGACCCAGTACTTC.

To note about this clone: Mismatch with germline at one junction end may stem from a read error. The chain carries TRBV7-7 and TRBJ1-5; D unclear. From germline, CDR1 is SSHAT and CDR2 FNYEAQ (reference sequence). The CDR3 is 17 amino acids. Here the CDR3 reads CASSSLQDFHSNQPQHF. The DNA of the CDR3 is TGTGCTAGCAGCTCCCTCCAGGACTTCCATAGCAATCAGCCCCAGCATTTT.

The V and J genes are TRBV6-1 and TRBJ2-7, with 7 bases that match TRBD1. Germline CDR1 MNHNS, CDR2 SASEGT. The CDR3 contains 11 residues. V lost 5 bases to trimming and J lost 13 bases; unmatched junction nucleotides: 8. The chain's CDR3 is CASSYGTALYF. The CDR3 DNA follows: TGTGCCAGCAGTTACGGGACAGCCCTATACTTC.

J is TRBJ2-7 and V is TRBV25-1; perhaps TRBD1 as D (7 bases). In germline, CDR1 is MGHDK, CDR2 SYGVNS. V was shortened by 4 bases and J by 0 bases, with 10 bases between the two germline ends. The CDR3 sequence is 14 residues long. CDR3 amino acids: CASSAEGASYEQYF. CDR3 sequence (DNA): TGTGCCAGCAGTGCGGAGGGGGCCTCCTACGAGCAGTACTTC.

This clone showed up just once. CDR3 sequence reads: CASIQQGAYTDTQYF. In DNA, the CDR3 is TGTGCCAGCATTCAACAGGGGGCCTATACAGATACGCAGTATTTT. The chain links TRBV5-4 to TRBJ2-3; 9 bases map to TRBD1. V lost 6 bases and J lost 3; bases outside the gene matches: 8. From germline, CDR1 is SGHNT and CDR2 YYREEE (reference sequence). The CDR3 has 15 residues.

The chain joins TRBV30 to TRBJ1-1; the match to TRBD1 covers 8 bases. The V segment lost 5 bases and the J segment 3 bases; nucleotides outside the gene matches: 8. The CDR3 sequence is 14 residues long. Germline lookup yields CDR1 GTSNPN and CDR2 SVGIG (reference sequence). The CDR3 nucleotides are TGTGCCTGGCCCCGACAGGGGTGGGACACTGAAGCTTTCTTT. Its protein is CAWPRQGWDTEAFF.

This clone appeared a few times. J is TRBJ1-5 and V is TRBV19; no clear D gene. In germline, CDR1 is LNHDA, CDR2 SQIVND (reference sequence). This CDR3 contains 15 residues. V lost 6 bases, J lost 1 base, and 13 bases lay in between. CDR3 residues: CASRLGIVSNQPQHF. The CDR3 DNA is TGTGCCAGTAGGCTAGGGATTGTGAGCAATCAGCCCCAGCATTTT.

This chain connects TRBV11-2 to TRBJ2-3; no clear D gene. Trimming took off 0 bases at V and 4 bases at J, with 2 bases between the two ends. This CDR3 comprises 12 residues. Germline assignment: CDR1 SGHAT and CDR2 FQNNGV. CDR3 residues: CASSLDSDTQYF. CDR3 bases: TGTGCCAGCAGCTTAGATTCAGATACGCAGTATTTT.

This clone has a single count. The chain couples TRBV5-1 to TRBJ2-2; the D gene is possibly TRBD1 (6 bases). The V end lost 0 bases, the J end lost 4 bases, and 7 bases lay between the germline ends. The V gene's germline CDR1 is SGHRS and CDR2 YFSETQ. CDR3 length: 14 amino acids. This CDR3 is CASSLGRGTGELFF. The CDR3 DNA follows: TGCGCCAGCAGCTTGGGCAGGGGCACCGGGGAGCTGTTTTTT.

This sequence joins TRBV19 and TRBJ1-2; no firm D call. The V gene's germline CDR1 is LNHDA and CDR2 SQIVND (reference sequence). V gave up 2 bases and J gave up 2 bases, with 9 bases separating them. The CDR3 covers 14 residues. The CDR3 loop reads CASSIIGGNYGYTF. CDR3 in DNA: TGTGCCAGTAGTATAATTGGAGGCAACTATGGCTACACCTTC.

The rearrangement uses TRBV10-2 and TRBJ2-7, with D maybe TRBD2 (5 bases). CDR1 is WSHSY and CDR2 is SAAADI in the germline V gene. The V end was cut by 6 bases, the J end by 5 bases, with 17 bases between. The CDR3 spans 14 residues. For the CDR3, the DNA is TGCGCCAGCAGGGAGGACCCCACCTCGAACGAGCAGTACTTC. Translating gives CASREDPTSNEQYF.

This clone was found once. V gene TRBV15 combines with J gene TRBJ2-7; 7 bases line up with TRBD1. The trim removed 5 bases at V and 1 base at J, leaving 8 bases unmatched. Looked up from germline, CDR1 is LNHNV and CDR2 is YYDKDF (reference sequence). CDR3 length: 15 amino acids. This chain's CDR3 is CATSANRGRSYEQYF. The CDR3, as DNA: TGTGCCACCAGCGCAAACAGGGGTCGATCCTACGAGCAGTACTTC.

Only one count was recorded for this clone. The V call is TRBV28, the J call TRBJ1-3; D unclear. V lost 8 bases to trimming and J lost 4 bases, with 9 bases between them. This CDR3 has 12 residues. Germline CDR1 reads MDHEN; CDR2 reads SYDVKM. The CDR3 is CASLTLGNTIYF. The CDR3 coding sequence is TGTGCCAGCCTAACCCTCGGAAACACCATATATTTT. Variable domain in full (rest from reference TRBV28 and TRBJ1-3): DVKVTQSSRYLVKRTGEKVFLECVQDMDHENMFWYRQDPGLGLRLIYFSYDVKMKEKGDIPEGYSVSREKKERFSLILESASTNQTSMYLCASLTLGNTIYFGEGSWLTVV.

The CDR3: CASSQDRDTEAFF. The CDR3 DNA sequence: TGTGCCAGCAGCCAGGACAGAGACACTGAAGCTTTCTTT. The chain links TRBV13 to TRBJ1-1; the D gene is possibly TRBD1 (6 bases). The length of the CDR3 is 13 residues. V lost 5 bases and J lost 3, with 10 bases in between. Per germline, CDR1 PRHDT and CDR2 FYEKMQ (reference sequence).

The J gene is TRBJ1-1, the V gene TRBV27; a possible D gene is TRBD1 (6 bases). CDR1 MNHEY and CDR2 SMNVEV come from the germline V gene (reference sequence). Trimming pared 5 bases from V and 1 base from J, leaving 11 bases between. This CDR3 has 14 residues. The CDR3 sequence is CASSAQGPNTEAFF. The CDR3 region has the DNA TGTGCCAGCAGTGCACAGGGCCCGAACACTGAAGCTTTCTTT.

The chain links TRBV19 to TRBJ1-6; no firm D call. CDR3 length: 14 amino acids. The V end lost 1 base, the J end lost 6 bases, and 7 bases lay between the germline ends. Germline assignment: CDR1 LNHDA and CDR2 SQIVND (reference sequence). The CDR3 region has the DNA TGTGCCAGTAGTATAGCCAGAACTAATTCACCCCTCCACTTT. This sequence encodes CASSIARTNSPLHF.

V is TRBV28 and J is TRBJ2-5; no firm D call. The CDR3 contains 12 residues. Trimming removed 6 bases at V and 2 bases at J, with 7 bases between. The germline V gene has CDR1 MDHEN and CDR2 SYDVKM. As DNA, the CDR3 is TGTGCCAGCAGCCGGTCACAAGAGACCCAGTACTTC. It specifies CASSRSQETQYF. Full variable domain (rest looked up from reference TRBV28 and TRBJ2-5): DVKVTQSSRYLVKRTGEKVFLECVQDMDHENMFWYRQDPGLGLRLIYFSYDVKMKEKGDIPEGYSVSREKKERFSLILESASTNQTSMYLCASSRSQETQYFGPGTRLLVL.

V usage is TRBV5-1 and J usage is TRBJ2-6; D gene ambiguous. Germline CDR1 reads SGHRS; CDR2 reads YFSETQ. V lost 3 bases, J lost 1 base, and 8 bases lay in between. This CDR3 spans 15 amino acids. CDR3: CASSSDLSGANVLTF. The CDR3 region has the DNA TGCGCCAGCAGCTCGGACCTTTCTGGGGCCAACGTCCTGACTTTC.

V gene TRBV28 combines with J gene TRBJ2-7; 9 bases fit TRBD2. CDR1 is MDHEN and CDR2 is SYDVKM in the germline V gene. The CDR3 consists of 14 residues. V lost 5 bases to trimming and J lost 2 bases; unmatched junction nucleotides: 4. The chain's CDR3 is CASSAGLAPYEQYF. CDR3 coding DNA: TGTGCCAGCAGTGCCGGACTAGCGCCCTACGAGCAGTACTTC.

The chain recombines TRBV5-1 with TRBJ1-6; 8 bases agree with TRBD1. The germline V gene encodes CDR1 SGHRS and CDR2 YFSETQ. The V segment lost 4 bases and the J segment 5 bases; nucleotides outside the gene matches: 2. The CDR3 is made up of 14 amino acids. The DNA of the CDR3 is TGCGCCAGCAGCCCGGGACAGGATAATTCACCCCTCCACTTT. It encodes CASSPGQDNSPLHF.

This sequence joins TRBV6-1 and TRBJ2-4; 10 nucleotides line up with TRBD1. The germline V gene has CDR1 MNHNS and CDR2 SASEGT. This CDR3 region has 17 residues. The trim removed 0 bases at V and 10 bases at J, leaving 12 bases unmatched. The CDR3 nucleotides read TGTGCCAGCAGTGAAGCCGCGACAGGGGGCCGCGCGGGGATTCAGTACTTC. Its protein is CASSEAATGGRAGIQYF.